This entry concerns a single TCR beta chain. Its antigen is unknown. These data originate in a study of response to subunit inactivated influenza vaccine. Whole-study results and caveats: Each seasonal influenza vaccination recruits few new T cells, the authors suggested.

The CDR3 has 14 amino acids. V was clipped by 5 bases and J by 2 bases; unmatched bases: 3. The germline CDR1 and CDR2 sequences are SGHTA and FQGNSA. MiXCR, run by TCRdb on the RT-PCR reads, gives a single entry per CDR3 protein. Counted here are approximately 680,000 distinct CDR3 sequences, more than 15% occurring once; the ten biggest clones make up 11%. V gene TRBV7-2 combines with J gene TRBJ2-7; 10 positions match TRBD2. The material sequenced was PBMCs from blood, taken roughly 12 days after vaccination. The sequence was collected from a man in his fifties who received an inactivated influenza vaccine. The CDR3 region has the DNA TGTGCCAGCAGCCCGAGCGGGGGGGCCTACGAGCAGTACTTC. It yields the protein CASSPSGGAYEQYF.